This TCR beta chain appears in the sequencing data of a study of response to subunit inactivated influenza vaccine. Of note for this clonotype: Its specificity is not known.

Overall study findings and caveats: The authors offered the suggestion that each seasonal influenza vaccination recruits few new T cells.

This CDR3 has 19 residues. V shed 1 base and J 7 bases; nucleotides not matched to a gene: 13. Germline-derived CDR1 and CDR2 are LGHNA and YSLEER. Each CDR3 protein gets one entry after TCRdb re-called the RT-PCR reads with MiXCR. Of about 480,000 distinct CDR3 sequences listed, 10% to 15% were seen once; the top ten hold 10% to 15%. The sequence came from a man aged 50 or older who received an inactivated influenza vaccine. The sequencing used PBMCs from blood, collected 40 to 50 days after vaccination. The rearrangement joins TRBV4-3 to TRBJ2-1; TRBD2 matches 13 bases. CDR3 DNA sequence: TGCGCCAGCAGCCAAGGGACTAGCGGGAGTATATGGACCCTAAATGAGCAGTTCTTC. Protein: CASSQGTSGSIWTLNEQFF.